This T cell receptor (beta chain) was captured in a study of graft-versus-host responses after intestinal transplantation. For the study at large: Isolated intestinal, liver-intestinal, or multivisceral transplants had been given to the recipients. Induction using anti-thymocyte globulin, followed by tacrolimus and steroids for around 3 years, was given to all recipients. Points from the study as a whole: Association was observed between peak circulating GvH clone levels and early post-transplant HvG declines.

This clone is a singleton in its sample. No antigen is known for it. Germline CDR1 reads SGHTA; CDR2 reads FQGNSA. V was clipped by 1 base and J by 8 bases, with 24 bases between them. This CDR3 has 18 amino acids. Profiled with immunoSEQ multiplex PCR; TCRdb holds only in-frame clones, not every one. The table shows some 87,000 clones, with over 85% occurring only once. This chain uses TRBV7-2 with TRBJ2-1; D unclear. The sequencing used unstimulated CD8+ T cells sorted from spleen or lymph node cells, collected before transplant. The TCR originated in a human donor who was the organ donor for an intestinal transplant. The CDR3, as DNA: TGTGCCAGCAGCTTAGGACCTACTACACCCGGGTTTATCGATGAGCAGTTCTTC. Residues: CASSLGPTTPGFIDEQFF.